This T cell receptor beta chain was documented in a study of OX40 agonist ivuxolimab in advanced cancers. Study as a whole: Ivuxolimab, an agonist antibody against OX40 (CD134), was given to patients. Study conclusions and caveats: Both CD4+ and CD8+ T cell populations in blood had undergone clonal expansion by week 6 at 0.1 to 3.0 mg/kg. Clonal expansion was among the lowest in partial responders at 0.1-3.0 mg/kg, especially CD8+. CD8+ T cells averaged more expanded clones than CD4+.

This clone was seen just once. What it binds is not known. V shed 0 bases and J shed 8 bases, with 13 bases lying between them. Germline CDR1 is MNHEY and CDR2 is SMNVEV (reference sequence). CDR3 length: 14 residues. Clones were read by immunoSEQ multiplex PCR, and TCRdb kept only the in-frame ones, dropping some. The table shows over 65,000 clones, with around 93% occurring only once. This chain joins TRBV27 and TRBJ1-2; D perhaps matches TRBD1 (5 bases). The origin of this receptor is an adult with an advanced solid tumor such as melanoma, head and neck, liver or kidney cancer. This specimen was CD4+ or CD8+ T cells sorted from blood, taken in a trial of the OX40 agonist ivuxolimab. CDR3 in DNA: TGTGCCAGCAGTTTATCGTGGGGGTCGCTGGGCTACACCTTC. Translating it yields CASSLSWGSLGYTF.